Sequencing of this T cell receptor beta chain was carried out in a study of control samples from healthy donors and cancer patients. With 4 bases removed from V and 0 bases from J, the gap between germline ends came to 13 bases. The CDR3 has 16 residues. CDR1 and CDR2 from the germline V gene are MNHNY and SVGAGI (reference sequence). The table came from immunoSEQ multiplex PCR; TCRdb's copy has only in-frame clones and leaves some out. This sample has 390,000 or so clones, with around 90% found just once. The sample comprised PBMCs. The V and J genes are TRBV6-6 and TRBJ2-1; maybe TRBD2 (6 bases). The sequence was collected from a man aged 40-49 years with head and neck cancer. The chain's CDR3 is CASSFLGLNSYNEQFF. The CDR3 coding sequence is TGTGCCAGCAGTTTCCTGGGACTCAACTCCTACAATGAGCAGTTCTTC.